This TCR beta chain was sequenced in a study of CD8+CD57+ T cells in acquired aplastic anemia. Study-level information: Sorted CD4+ and CD8+ cells yielded approximately 3.4 ug of DNA on average.

Genomic DNA, the template, was used for profiling of the TCR beta VDJ and CDR3. TCRdb redid the calling of the reads with MiXCR, one entry per CDR3 protein. The repertoire holds approximately 190,000 distinct CDR3 sequences, with under 70% as singletons. A remark on this clonotype: The antigen is not known.

General study results and limits: Statistical testing detected no significant gap in CD8+ Simpson's diversity between patients and controls.

Germline lookup yields CDR1 LNHDA and CDR2 SQIVND (reference sequence). Trimming removed 4 bases from V and 5 bases from J, with 12 bases in between. The CDR3 runs 14 residues. Input material: sorted CD4+, CD8+, or CD8+CD57+ T cells (not recorded which) from PBMCs. The rearrangement links TRBV19 to TRBJ2-1; D call uncertain. This sequence originates from a human donor with severe aplastic anemia or a healthy control (not recorded which). CDR3: CASSSGVIDNEQFF. CDR3 sequence (DNA): TGTGCCAGTAGTAGTGGGGTAATCGACAATGAGCAGTTCTTC.